One T cell receptor beta chain is described in this entry. What it recognizes is unknown. Per the germline V gene, CDR1 is LNHDA and CDR2 is SQIVND (reference sequence). This CDR3 spans 14 amino acids. V was shortened by 7 bases and J by 2 bases, with 14 bases between the two germline ends. UMIs were added to TCR cDNA along with a universal primer site when it was made by 5'RACE template switching. TCRdb itself ran the 5' RACE reads through MiXCR, one entry per CDR3 protein. The data hold around 350,000 distinct CDR3 sequences, with 11% observed a single time. This entry comes from a study of T cells after yellow fever vaccination. General study points: Booster samples showed a return of most primary-vaccination clones (about 97% CD4, approximately 88% CD8). A weaker secondary response peaked on day 5, the primary on day 15.

The chain recombines TRBV19 with TRBJ1-1, with D perhaps matching TRBD1 (6 bases). Sequenced material: PBMCs, taken on the day of the first yellow fever vaccination. This receptor was obtained from a man younger than 30 who received the YFV17D yellow fever vaccine. CDR3 sequence reads: CASNPGHLNTEAFF. The DNA of the CDR3 is TGTGCCAGTAATCCGGGACACCTAAACACTGAAGCTTTCTTT.